One and the same sample provided the 21 T cell receptor beta chains below, sequenced in a study of blood T cell repertoires in COVID-19. The data were produced by immunoSEQ multiplex PCR, yet TCRdb's version contains in-frame clones alone and is incomplete. The sample records about 300,000 clones, about 80% being singletons. Sequencing input: peripheral blood. The receptors stem from a woman between 50 and 59 years old who had recovered from COVID-19.

For the CDR3, the DNA is TGTGCCAGTAGTCGAGACAGGATGAGAGGCTACACCTTC. It translates to CASSRDRMRGYTF. The chain uses TRBV19 and TRBJ1-2; weak D call: TRBD1 (6 bases). The CDR3 is 13 amino acids. The germline V gene has CDR1 LNHDA and CDR2 SQIVND (reference sequence). V lost 5 bases and J 8 bases, leaving 15 bases between the germline ends.

This chain links TRBV28 with TRBJ2-7, with 15 positions matching TRBD2. The CDR3 covers 17 residues. With 6 bases clipped from V and 5 bases from J, the junction kept 11 bases outside the gene matches. The germline gives CDR1 MDHEN, CDR2 SYDVKM. The CDR3 loop reads CASSHRGTSGRRNEQYF. The CDR3 DNA follows: TGTGCCAGCAGCCATAGAGGGACTAGCGGGAGGAGGAACGAGCAGTACTTC. The variable domain in full, completed from reference TRBV28 and TRBJ2-7, reads DVKVTQSSRYLVKRTGEKVFLECVQDMDHENMFWYRQDPGLGLRLIYFSYDVKMKEKGDIPEGYSVSREKKERFSLILESASTNQTSMYLCASSHRGTSGRRNEQYFGPGTRLTVT.

This sequence joins TRBV6-2 or TRBV6-3 and TRBJ2-7; TRBD1 matches 7 bases. J lost 2 bases, V lost 4 bases, and 8 bases had no gene match. The V gene's germline CDR1 is MNHEY and CDR2 SVGEGT. This CDR3 is built from 15 residues. The CDR3 reads CASSWGQRRTYEQYF. The CDR3 DNA sequence: TGTGCCAGCAGTTGGGGACAGAGACGAACCTACGAGCAGTACTTC.

The J gene is TRBJ1-2, the V gene TRBV29-1; tentative D call: TRBD1 (5 bases). The CDR3 covers 12 residues. The germline CDR1 and CDR2 sequences are SQVTM and ANQGSEA. The ends were cut back, 7 bases at V and 8 bases at J, with 17 bases in the middle. The CDR3 coding sequence is TGCAGCGCCGTGGGGGGTGCGTGGGGCTACACCTTC. Its translation: CSAVGGAWGYTF.

CDR3 in amino acids: CASADRGKGYTF. In DNA, the CDR3 is TGCGCCAGCGCGGACAGGGGTAAAGGCTACACCTTC. This rearrangement joins TRBV10-1 to TRBJ1-2; 9 bases are a match to TRBD1. The V gene's germline CDR1 is WNHNN and CDR2 SYGVQD (reference sequence). V lost 8 bases and J lost 8; bases outside the gene matches: 6. This CDR3 comprises 12 residues.

The V gene is TRBV28, the J gene TRBJ2-3, with 7 bases lining up with TRBD1. CDR3 length equals 15 residues. The trim removed 8 bases at V and 2 bases at J, leaving 10 bases unmatched. Germline V CDR1 and CDR2: MDHEN, SYDVKM. CDR3 sequence: CASLRTGDLTDTQYF. As DNA, the CDR3 is TGTGCCAGCCTCCGCACAGGGGACCTCACAGATACGCAGTATTTT. Together with reference TRBV28 and TRBJ2-3, the CDR3 gives the full variable domain: DVKVTQSSRYLVKRTGEKVFLECVQDMDHENMFWYRQDPGLGLRLIYFSYDVKMKEKGDIPEGYSVSREKKERFSLILESASTNQTSMYLCASLRTGDLTDTQYFGPGTRLTVL.

The V and J genes are TRBV11-2 and TRBJ2-7; 8 positions agree with TRBD1. J lost 0 bases, V lost 4 bases, and 5 bases had no gene match. Germline-derived CDR1 and CDR2 are SGHAT and FQNNGV. This CDR3 is 15 amino acids long. The DNA for the CDR3 is TGTGCCAGCAGCTATGGGACAGGACTCTCCTACGAGCAGTACTTC. It is translated as CASSYGTGLSYEQYF.

The chain combines TRBV28 with TRBJ1-5; perhaps TRBD1 as D (6 bases). CDR1 and CDR2 (germline): MDHEN, SYDVKM. CDR3 size: 15 residues. Trimming left V 7 bases short and J 3 bases short, with 16 bases between. CDR3 DNA sequence: TGTGCCAGCAATCTACAGGGAGGGGCCAATCAGCCCCAGCATTTT. This sequence encodes CASNLQGGANQPQHF.

The V and J genes are TRBV18 and TRBJ1-1; D is uncertain. Germline V gives CDR1 KGHSH, CDR2 LQKENI. The CDR3 runs to 14 residues. V was shortened by 2 bases and J by 1 base, with 8 bases between the two germline ends. CDR3 sequence (DNA): TGTGCCAGCTCACCATGGGCGACGAACACTGAAGCTTTCTTT. Protein: CASSPWATNTEAFF.

Ten or more counts support this clone. The rearrangement joins TRBV5-5 to TRBJ2-1, with 8 bases matching TRBD2. This CDR3 is built from 16 residues. Germline CDR1 reads SGHKS; CDR2 reads YYEKEE (reference sequence). Losses at the gene ends were 4 bases for V and 7 bases for J; bases not matched to a gene: 13. For the CDR3, the DNA is TGTGCCAGCAGCCCCGGTGACGGGAGGGCTCGGAATGAGCAGTTCTTC. This gives the protein CASSPGDGRARNEQFF. The full variable domain, in which reference TRBV5-5 and TRBJ2-1 provide the parts outside the CDR3, is DAGVTQSPTHLIKTRGQQVTLRCSPISGHKSVSWYQQVLGQGPQFIFQYYEKEERGRGNFPDRFSARQFPNYSSELNVNALLLGDSALYLCASSPGDGRARNEQFFGPGTRLTVL.

The chain combines TRBV7-2 with TRBJ2-7; 7 bases match TRBD1. Losses at the gene ends were 2 bases for V and 2 bases for J; bases not matched to a gene: 3. This CDR3 region has 14 residues. CDR1 and CDR2 from the germline V gene are SGHTA and FQGNSA. CDR3 bases: TGTGCCAGCAGCTTAAACAGGGGCCCCTACGAGCAGTACTTC. Residues: CASSLNRGPYEQYF.

The chain couples TRBV3-1 (or the pseudogene TRBV3-2) to TRBJ2-3; a weak D match, TRBD2 (5 bases). Germline CDR1 reads LGHDT; CDR2 reads YNNKEL (reference sequence). Trimming shortened V by 0 bases and J by 6 bases, and 10 bases separated the two germline ends. This CDR3 is 14 amino acids long. The chain's CDR3 is CASSQEREQDTQYF. The CDR3 region has the DNA TGTGCCAGCAGCCAAGAAAGGGAGCAGGATACGCAGTATTTT.

The rearrangement links TRBV12-3 or TRBV12-4 to TRBJ1-2; TRBD1 aligns across 8 bases. Trimming removed 5 bases from V and 8 bases from J; junction bases left unmatched: 7. CDR3 length: 13 amino acids. Here the CDR3 reads CASSIQGVGGYTF. The CDR3 coding sequence is TGTGCCAGCAGTATACAGGGGGTTGGCGGCTACACCTTC.

V and J are TRBV3-1 (or the pseudogene TRBV3-2) and TRBJ2-5, with TRBD2 as a possible D gene (5 bases). V shed 1 base and J shed 9 bases, with 18 bases lying between them. Germline CDR1 LGHDT, CDR2 YNNKEL (reference sequence). There are 15 residues in the CDR3. The DNA for the CDR3 is TGTGCCAGCAGCCAAGCCCGGACGCTAGCCCTCTCCCAGTACTTC. It is translated as CASSQARTLALSQYF.

The J gene is TRBJ1-2, the V gene TRBV7-2; possibly TRBD1 for D (5 bases). V lost 0 bases to trimming and J lost 8 bases, with 19 bases between them. Germline V CDR1 and CDR2: SGHTA, FQGNSA. The CDR3 consists of 16 residues. In DNA form, the CDR3 reads TGTGCCAGCAGCTTAGCGGGGCACGACCCATCATGGGGCTACACCTTC. It specifies CASSLAGHDPSWGYTF.

V and J are TRBV6-6 and TRBJ1-1, with unresolved D. This CDR3 comprises 12 residues. Germline values: CDR1 MNHNY, CDR2 SVGAGI (reference sequence). This CDR3 is CATQNRNTEAFF. In nucleotides, the CDR3 is TGTGCGACACAGAACCGCAACACTGAAGCTTTCTTT.

This clone was seen just once. The rearrangement uses TRBV7-6 and TRBJ2-7, with D possibly matching TRBD1 (6 bases). CDR3 length: 15 amino acids. Between the trimmed V and J ends, which lost 1 base and 3 bases, there was a span of 13 bases. Per germline, CDR1 SGHVS and CDR2 FNYEAQ. CDR3 bases: TGTGCCAGCAGCTTAGGTAGGGACACCTTCTACGAGCAGTACTTC. Amino acid sequence: CASSLGRDTFYEQYF.

CDR3 amino acids: CASSAAGGPSVADTQYF. In nucleotides, the CDR3 is TGTGCCAGCAGCGCCGCGGGAGGGCCCTCAGTTGCGGATACGCAGTATTTT. The chain employs TRBV9 and TRBJ2-3; 9 nucleotides agree with TRBD2. Trimming cost V 3 bases and J 6 bases; bases outside gene matches: 14. CDR1 is SGDLS, CDR2 YYNGEE, per germline. The length of the CDR3 is 17 residues.

The rearrangement links TRBV5-4 to TRBJ2-5; tentative D call: TRBD1 (6 bases). CDR3 length: 17 residues. Germline loops: CDR1 SGHNT, CDR2 YYREEE (reference sequence). The V end was cut by 0 bases, the J end by 2 bases, with 17 bases between. This chain's CDR3 is CASSLVAEQGAQETQYF. Here the CDR3 DNA reads TGTGCCAGCAGCTTGGTGGCTGAACAGGGCGCTCAAGAGACCCAGTACTTC. Looking up the rest from reference TRBV5-4 and TRBJ2-5 gives the full variable domain: ETGVTQSPTHLIKTRGQQVTLRCSSQSGHNTVSWYQQALGQGPQFIFQYYREEENGRGNFPPRFSGLQFPNYSSELNVNALELDDSALYLCASSLVAEQGAQETQYFGPGTRLLVL.

In its sample, this clone was seen a few times. The chain has TRBV29-1 and TRBJ2-1, with 11 bases fitting TRBD2. The CDR3 extends over 12 amino acids. The V segment lost 6 bases and the J segment 9 bases; nucleotides outside the gene matches: 4. The V gene's germline CDR1 is SQVTM and CDR2 ANQGSEA. This CDR3 reads CSVTSGSPEQFF. Here the CDR3 DNA reads TGCAGCGTCACTAGCGGGAGTCCTGAGCAGTTCTTC.

The genes are TRBV28 and TRBJ2-2, with 9 bases identical to TRBD2. The CDR3 totals 17 residues. V was pared by 9 bases and J by 3 bases, with 14 bases of the junction left unmatched. CDR1 and CDR2 from the germline V gene are MDHEN and SYDVKM. The CDR3 DNA sequence: TGTGCCAGGAGAAAAGCGGGAGGTGTGATTTACACCGGGGAGCTGTTTTTT. Protein product: CARRKAGGVIYTGELFF.